The clone carrying this T cell receptor (beta chain) was detected ten times or more. This sample stems from a study of blood T cells in healthy people across ages. With a J-beta primer mix and a sample-barcoded 5' primer, a second PCR ran 7 to 11 cycles. Each cDNA molecule was tagged by a template-switch adaptor that had 12 random nucleotides. One entry per CDR3 protein, called by TCRdb with MiXCR from the 5' RACE reads. This sample has some 1.8 million distinct CDR3 sequences; about 39% occur once, and the top ten carry approximately 22%. The CDR3 contains 13 residues. Germline assignment: CDR1 LGHNA and CDR2 YNFKEQ. V was pared by 1 base and J by 7 bases, with 2 bases of the junction left unmatched.

V and J are TRBV4-2 and TRBJ1-2; 8 bases match TRBD1. The sample consisted of blood. The sequence was obtained from a human donor in good health. The CDR3 coding sequence is TGTGCCAGCAGCCAAGGGACAGGGACTGGCTACACCTTC. This codes for CASSQGTGTGYTF.